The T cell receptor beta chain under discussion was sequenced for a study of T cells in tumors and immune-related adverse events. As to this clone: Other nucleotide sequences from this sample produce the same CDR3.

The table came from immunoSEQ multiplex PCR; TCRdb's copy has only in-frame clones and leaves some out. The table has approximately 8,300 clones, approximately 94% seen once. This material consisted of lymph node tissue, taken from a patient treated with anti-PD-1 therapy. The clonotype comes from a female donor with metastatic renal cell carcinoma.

For the CDR3, the DNA is TGTGCCAGCGCGGACAGTGGGCTGAACACCGGGGAGCTGTTTTTT. Protein sequence: CASADSGLNTGELFF. V gene TRBV9 combines with J gene TRBJ2-2, with a possible D match to TRBD1 (6 bases). Germline CDR1 reads SGDLS; CDR2 reads YYNGEE. The V gene lost 7 bases and the J gene lost 1 base, with 14 bases spanning the gap. This CDR3 is 15 amino acids long.